Following are 17 T cell receptor beta chains from one sample sequenced in a study of T cell repertoires in cytomegalovirus infection. TCRdb re-analysed the reads in MiXCR, keeping a single row per CDR3 protein. The profile shows 450,000 to 550,000 distinct CDR3 sequences, under 45% of them singletons. Their recognized antigens are unknown. The sample here was cultured PBMCs, taken from culture after CMV antigen stimulation. Receptors originate from a human donor in good health (CMV status not recorded). Some clones in this sample may be carry-over from other donors' samples.

This clonotype was seen more than once but under ten times. V gene TRBV7-6 combines with J gene TRBJ1-4, with D uncertain. The CDR3 loop spans 14 amino acids. V lost 1 base to trimming and J lost 0 bases, with 3 bases between them. In germline, CDR1 is SGHVS, CDR2 FNYEAQ. CDR3 region: CASSLEATNEKLFF. As DNA, the CDR3 is TGTGCCAGCAGCTTAGAGGCAACTAATGAAAAACTGTTTTTT.

This chain uses TRBV7-9 with TRBJ2-1, with 7 nucleotides matching TRBD2. The J call is uncertain, as TRBJ2-7 better fits the DNA end. This CDR3 comprises 16 residues. In germline, CDR1 is SEHNR, CDR2 FQNEAQ (reference sequence). CDR3 loop: CASSLGLAPSYNEQYF. The CDR3 DNA sequence: TGTGCCAGCAGCTTAGGACTAGCCCCCTCCTACAATGAGCAGTACTTC.

This clonotype was detected a few times. The chain uses TRBV7-2 and TRBJ2-7, with D maybe TRBD1 (6 bases). The CDR3 has 17 residues. V was cut by 5 bases and J by 1 base, with 21 bases left in between. The germline V gene has CDR1 SGHTA and CDR2 FQGNSA. The CDR3 sequence: CASSPPGERDRSYEQYF. DNA of the CDR3: TGTGCCAGCAGCCCCCCGGGTGAGCGCGACAGGTCCTACGAGCAGTACTTC.

V gene TRBV19 combines with J gene TRBJ2-1; unclear D gene. The CDR3 covers 15 residues. V was cut by 0 bases and J by 0 bases, with 6 bases left in between. CDR1 is LNHDA, CDR2 SQIVND, per germline (reference sequence). The CDR3, as DNA: TGTGCCAGTAGTATAGACGATAGCTCCTACAATGAGCAGTTCTTC. It specifies CASSIDDSSYNEQFF.

This chain connects TRBV10-3 to TRBJ2-7; perhaps D is TRBD1 or TRBD2 (5 bases each). V was trimmed by 2 bases and J by 0 bases, leaving 17 bases between them. The V gene's germline CDR1 is ENHRY and CDR2 SYGVKD. CDR3 length equals 17 residues. The chain's CDR3 is CAISESLVGDSSYEQYF. The CDR3 DNA sequence: TGTGCCATCAGTGAGAGCCTGGTGGGGGATAGCTCCTACGAGCAGTACTTC.

This clonotype turned up a few times. V is TRBV12-3 or TRBV12-4 and J is TRBJ1-1, with D unclear. This CDR3 contains 13 residues. Deletions cut 6 bases from V and 0 bases from J, with 8 bases between. CDR3 in DNA: TGTGCCAGCAGCCAACGGATGAACACTGAAGCTTTCTTT. It yields the protein CASSQRMNTEAFF.

This clonotype was seen more than once but under ten times. The chain couples TRBV7-2 to TRBJ2-1; D gene ambiguous. Per germline, CDR1 SGHTA and CDR2 FQGNSA. The V and J ends lost 1 base and 6 bases respectively, with 7 bases between them. The CDR3 consists of 13 residues. CDR3 residues: CASSLGFTNEQFF. The CDR3 DNA follows: TGTGCCAGCAGCTTAGGATTCACCAATGAGCAGTTCTTC.

This clonotype was seen a handful of times. This rearrangement joins TRBV12-3 or TRBV12-4 to TRBJ1-5, with D uncertain. The CDR3 has 14 amino acids. V lost 3 bases and J 3 bases, leaving 9 bases between the germline ends. CDR3 sequence (DNA): TGTGCCAGCAGTTTTGGATACACCAATCAGCCCCAGCATTTT. It yields the protein CASSFGYTNQPQHF.

This clonotype was detected a few times. This chain connects TRBV6-2 or TRBV6-3 to TRBJ2-1, with a weak D call TRBD2 (5 bases). CDR3 length: 17 residues. CDR1 and CDR2 (germline): MNHEY, SVGEGT. V lost 5 bases, J lost 7 bases, and 24 bases lay in between. The CDR3 protein is CASSTAPGVTGQNEQFF. CDR3 in DNA: TGTGCCAGCAGTACCGCCCCCGGGGTCACGGGCCAAAATGAGCAGTTCTTC.

The CDR3 sequence is CAPKASVNNEQFF. CDR3 coding DNA: TGTGCCCCCAAGGCTAGCGTGAACAATGAGCAGTTCTTC. V and J are TRBV10-3 and TRBJ2-1, with D perhaps matching TRBD2 (6 bases). Germline CDR1 reads ENHRY; CDR2 reads SYGVKD. The V end was cut by 11 bases, the J end by 5 bases, with 16 bases between. This CDR3 spans 13 amino acids.

This chain joins TRBV7-6 and TRBJ1-1; 7 positions agree with TRBD1. From germline, CDR1 is SGHVS and CDR2 FNYEAQ. J gave up 0 bases and V 2 bases, and 12 bases lay outside the gene matches. This CDR3 is built from 18 residues. CDR3 region: CASSLTDREVFMNTEAFF. The CDR3 DNA reads TGTGCCAGCAGCTTAACTGACAGGGAAGTTTTCATGAACACTGAAGCTTTCTTT.

This clonotype was counted only a few times. The genes are TRBV2 and TRBJ2-3; perhaps TRBD2 as D (5 bases). The CDR3 covers 10 residues. V dropped 7 bases and J dropped 11 bases, with 10 bases sitting between them. Germline V gene lookup returns CDR1 SNHLY and CDR2 FYNNEI. The CDR3 loop reads CASMRDQQYF. The CDR3 nucleotides are TGTGCCAGCATGAGGGATCAGCAGTATTTT.

CDR3 in amino acids: CASSTLGLSGANVLTF. The CDR3 DNA reads TGTGCCAGCAGCACGTTAGGTCTCTCTGGGGCCAACGTCCTGACTTTC. V gene TRBV7-9 combines with J gene TRBJ2-6; no definite D call. The germline V gene encodes CDR1 SEHNR and CDR2 FQNEAQ (reference sequence). The CDR3 has 16 residues. Trimming shortened V by 5 bases and J by 0 bases, and 11 bases separated the two germline ends.

There are a few counts of this clonotype. CDR3 sequence (DNA): TGTGCCAGCAGCCGATTCAAGGGGGTACGCACAGATACGCAGTATTTT. It yields the protein CASSRFKGVRTDTQYF. This chain connects TRBV7-9 to TRBJ2-3; D might be TRBD1 (6 bases). The CDR3 has 16 residues. V shed 5 bases and J shed 1 base, with 16 bases lying between them. Per germline, CDR1 SEHNR and CDR2 FQNEAQ (reference sequence).

Turning to this clonotype: This may stem from a read error, because a much larger clone lies one nucleotide away. The chain joins TRBV27 to TRBJ1-6; 10 bases line up with TRBD1. This CDR3 has 14 residues. Trimming removed 5 bases from V and 5 bases from J; junction bases left unmatched: 0. Looked up from germline, CDR1 is MNHEY and CDR2 is SMNVEV (reference sequence). In DNA, the CDR3 is TGTGCCAGCAGTGGGACAGGGGATAATTCACCCCTCCACTTT. Its protein is CASSGTGDNSPLHF.

This clonotype was seen a few times. The genes are TRBV12-3 or TRBV12-4 and TRBJ1-6; TRBD1 might be the D (5 bases). Trimming cost V 3 bases and J 6 bases, with 9 bases left between them. CDR3 length: 14 residues. The CDR3 is CASSLKGFNSPLHF. CDR3 nucleotide sequence: TGTGCCAGCAGTTTGAAGGGGTTTAATTCACCCCTCCACTTT.

The chain uses TRBV7-2 and TRBJ2-1; D is perhaps TRBD1 (6 bases). Germline V lookup: CDR1 SGHTA, CDR2 FQGNSA. The CDR3 is 14 residues long. Trimming pared 7 bases from V and 3 bases from J, leaving 13 bases between. DNA for the CDR3: TGTGCCAGCACCCCGGGACAAATCTACAATGAGCAGTTCTTC. Translated, it gives CASTPGQIYNEQFF.